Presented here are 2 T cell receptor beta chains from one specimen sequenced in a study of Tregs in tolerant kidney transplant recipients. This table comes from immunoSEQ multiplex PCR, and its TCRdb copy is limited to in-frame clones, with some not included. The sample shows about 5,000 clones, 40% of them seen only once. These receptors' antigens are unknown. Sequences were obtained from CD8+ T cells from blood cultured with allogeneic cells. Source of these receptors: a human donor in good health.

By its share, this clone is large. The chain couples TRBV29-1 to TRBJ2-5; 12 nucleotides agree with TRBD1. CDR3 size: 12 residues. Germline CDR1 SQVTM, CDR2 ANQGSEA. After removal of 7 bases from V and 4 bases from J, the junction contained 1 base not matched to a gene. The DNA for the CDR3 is TGCAGCGGGGGACAGGGGGCAGAGACCCAGTACTTC. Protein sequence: CSGGQGAETQYF.

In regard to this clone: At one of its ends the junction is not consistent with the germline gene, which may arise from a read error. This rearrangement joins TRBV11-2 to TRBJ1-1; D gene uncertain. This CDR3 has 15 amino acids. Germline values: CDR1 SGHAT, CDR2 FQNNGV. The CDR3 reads CASSQVPGGNTEAFF. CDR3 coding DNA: TGCGCCAGCAGCCAAGTGCCGGGAGGGAACACTGAAGCTTTCTTT.